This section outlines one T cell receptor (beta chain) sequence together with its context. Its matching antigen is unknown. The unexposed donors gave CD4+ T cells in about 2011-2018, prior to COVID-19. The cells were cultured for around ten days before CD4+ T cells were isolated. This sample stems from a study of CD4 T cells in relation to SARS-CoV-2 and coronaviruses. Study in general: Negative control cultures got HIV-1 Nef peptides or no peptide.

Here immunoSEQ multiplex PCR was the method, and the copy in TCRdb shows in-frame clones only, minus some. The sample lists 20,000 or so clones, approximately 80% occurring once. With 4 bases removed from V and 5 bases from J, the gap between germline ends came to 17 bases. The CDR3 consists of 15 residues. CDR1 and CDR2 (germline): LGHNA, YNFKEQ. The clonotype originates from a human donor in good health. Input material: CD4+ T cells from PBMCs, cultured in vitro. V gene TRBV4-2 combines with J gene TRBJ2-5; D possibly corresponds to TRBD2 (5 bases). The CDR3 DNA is TGTGCCAGCAGCCCCCATCGGGGAGTTGAGGAGACCCAGTACTTC. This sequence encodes CASSPHRGVEETQYF.